This entry concerns a single TCR beta chain. Trimming removed 4 bases from V and 10 bases from J; junction bases left unmatched: 13. The CDR3 consists of 15 residues. Germline CDR1 LGHDT, CDR2 YNNKEL (reference sequence). Data came from immunoSEQ multiplex PCR; TCRdb stores just in-frame clones and leaves some out. The sample has fewer than 150,000 clones, approximately 80% seen once; the top ten hold roughly 8.3%. This specimen belongs to a study of blood T cell repertoires in COVID-19. Sequencing was done on a sample of peripheral blood. This TCR was sampled from a woman over 75 in a cohort sampled during active or convalescent COVID-19. The V gene is TRBV3-1 (or the pseudogene TRBV3-2), the J gene TRBJ2-3, with 8 positions matching TRBD1. The CDR3 loop is CASSPPSRTGPPQYF. The CDR3 DNA is TGTGCCAGCAGCCCACCCTCCAGGACAGGGCCGCCGCAGTATTTT.